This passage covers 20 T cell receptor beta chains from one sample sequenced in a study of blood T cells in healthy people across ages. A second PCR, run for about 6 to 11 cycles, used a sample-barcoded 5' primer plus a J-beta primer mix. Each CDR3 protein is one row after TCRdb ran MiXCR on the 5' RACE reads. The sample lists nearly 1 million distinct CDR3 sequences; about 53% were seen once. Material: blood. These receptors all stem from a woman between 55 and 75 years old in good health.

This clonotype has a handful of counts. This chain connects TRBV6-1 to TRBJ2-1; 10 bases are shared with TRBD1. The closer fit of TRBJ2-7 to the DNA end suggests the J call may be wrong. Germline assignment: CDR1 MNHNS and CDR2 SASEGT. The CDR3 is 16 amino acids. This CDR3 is CASSEGQGSSYNEQYF. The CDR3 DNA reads TGTGCCAGCAGTGAGGGACAGGGGAGCTCCTACAATGAGCAGTACTTC.

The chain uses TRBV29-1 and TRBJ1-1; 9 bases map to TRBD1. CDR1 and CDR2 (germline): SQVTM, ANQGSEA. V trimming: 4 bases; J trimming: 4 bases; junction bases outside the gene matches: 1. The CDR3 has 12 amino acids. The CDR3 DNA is TGCAGCGTTGGGACAGGGGTCACTGAAGCTTTCTTT. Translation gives CSVGTGVTEAFF.

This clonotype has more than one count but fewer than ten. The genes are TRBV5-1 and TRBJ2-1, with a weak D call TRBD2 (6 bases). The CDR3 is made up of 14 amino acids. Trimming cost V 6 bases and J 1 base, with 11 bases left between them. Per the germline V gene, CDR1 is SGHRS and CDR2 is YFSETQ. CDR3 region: CASNLGTSYNEQFF. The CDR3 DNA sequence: TGCGCCAGCAACTTAGGGACTTCCTACAATGAGCAGTTCTTC.

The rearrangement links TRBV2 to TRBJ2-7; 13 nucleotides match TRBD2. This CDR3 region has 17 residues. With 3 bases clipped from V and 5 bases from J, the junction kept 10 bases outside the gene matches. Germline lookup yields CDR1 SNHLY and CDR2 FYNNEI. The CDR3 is CASSDRLTSGRTDEQYF. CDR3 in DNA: TGTGCCAGCAGTGACCGACTGACTAGCGGGAGGACCGACGAGCAGTACTTC.

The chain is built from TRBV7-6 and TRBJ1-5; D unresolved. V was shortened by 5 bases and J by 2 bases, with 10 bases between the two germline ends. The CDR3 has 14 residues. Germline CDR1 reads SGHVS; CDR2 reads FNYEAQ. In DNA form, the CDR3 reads TGTGCCAGCAGCCAACCGTACGGCAATCAGCCCCAGCATTTT. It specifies CASSQPYGNQPQHF.

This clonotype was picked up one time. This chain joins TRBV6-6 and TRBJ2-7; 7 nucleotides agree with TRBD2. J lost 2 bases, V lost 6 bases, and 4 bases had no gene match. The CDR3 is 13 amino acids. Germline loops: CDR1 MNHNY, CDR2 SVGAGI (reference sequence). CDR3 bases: TGTGCCAGCAGCCTAGCGGAGACCTACGAGCAGTACTTC. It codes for CASSLAETYEQYF.

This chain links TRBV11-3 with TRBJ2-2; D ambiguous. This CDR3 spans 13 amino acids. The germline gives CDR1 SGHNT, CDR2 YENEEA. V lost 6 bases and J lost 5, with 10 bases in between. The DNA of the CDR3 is TGTGCCAGCAGAAGGAGTGGAACCGGGGAGCTGTTTTTT. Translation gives CASRRSGTGELFF.

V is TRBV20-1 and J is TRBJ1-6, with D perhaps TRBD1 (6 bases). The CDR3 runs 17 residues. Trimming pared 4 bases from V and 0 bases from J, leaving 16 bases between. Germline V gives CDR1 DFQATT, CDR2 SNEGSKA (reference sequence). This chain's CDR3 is CSAISPGHYSYNSPLHF. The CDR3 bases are TGCAGTGCTATCTCTCCGGGACACTACTCCTATAATTCACCCCTCCACTTT.

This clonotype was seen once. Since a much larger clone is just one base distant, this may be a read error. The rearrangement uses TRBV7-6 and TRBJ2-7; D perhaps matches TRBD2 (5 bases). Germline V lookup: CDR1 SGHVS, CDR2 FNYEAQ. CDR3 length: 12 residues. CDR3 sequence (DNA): TGTGCCGGCAGCTTAGCGCTGGGCGAGCAGTACTTC. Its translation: CAGSLALGEQYF.

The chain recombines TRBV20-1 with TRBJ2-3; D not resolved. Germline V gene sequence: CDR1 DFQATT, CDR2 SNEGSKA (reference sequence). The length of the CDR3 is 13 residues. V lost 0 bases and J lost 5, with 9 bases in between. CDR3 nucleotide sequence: TGCAGTGCTAGAGACCCCACTCGAGATACGCAGTATTTT. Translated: CSARDPTRDTQYF.

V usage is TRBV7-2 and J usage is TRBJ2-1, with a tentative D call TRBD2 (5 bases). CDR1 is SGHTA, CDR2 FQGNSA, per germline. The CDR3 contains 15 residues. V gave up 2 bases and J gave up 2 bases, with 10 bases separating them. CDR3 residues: CASSLPGSTYNEQFF. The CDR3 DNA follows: TGTGCCAGCAGCTTACCGGGGTCCACCTACAATGAGCAGTTCTTC.

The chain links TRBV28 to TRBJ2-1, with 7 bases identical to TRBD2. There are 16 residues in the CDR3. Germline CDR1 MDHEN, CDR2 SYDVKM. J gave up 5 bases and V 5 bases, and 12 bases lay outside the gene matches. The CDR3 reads CASSTRGEGPHNEQFF. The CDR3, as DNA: TGTGCCAGCAGTACCCGGGGGGAGGGCCCCCACAATGAGCAGTTCTTC.

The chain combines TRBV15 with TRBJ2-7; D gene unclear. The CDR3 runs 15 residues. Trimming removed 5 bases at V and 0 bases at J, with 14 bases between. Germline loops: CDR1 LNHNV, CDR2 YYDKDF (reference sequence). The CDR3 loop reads CATSGGYSSSYEQYF. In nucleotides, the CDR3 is TGTGCCACCAGCGGCGGATATTCGAGCTCCTACGAGCAGTACTTC.

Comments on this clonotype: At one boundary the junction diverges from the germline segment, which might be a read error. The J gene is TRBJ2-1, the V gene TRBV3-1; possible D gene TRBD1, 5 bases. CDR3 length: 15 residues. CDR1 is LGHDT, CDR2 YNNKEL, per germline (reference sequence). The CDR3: CAGSQALTAKNEQFF. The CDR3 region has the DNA TGTGCCGGCAGCCAAGCCCTGACAGCCAAGAATGAGCAGTTCTTC.

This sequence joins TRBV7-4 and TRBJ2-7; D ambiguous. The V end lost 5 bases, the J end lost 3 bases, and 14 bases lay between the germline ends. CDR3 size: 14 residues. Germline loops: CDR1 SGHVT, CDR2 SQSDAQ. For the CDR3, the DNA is TGTGCCAGCAGCCTACACCCAAGATACTACGAGCAGTACTTC. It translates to CASSLHPRYYEQYF.

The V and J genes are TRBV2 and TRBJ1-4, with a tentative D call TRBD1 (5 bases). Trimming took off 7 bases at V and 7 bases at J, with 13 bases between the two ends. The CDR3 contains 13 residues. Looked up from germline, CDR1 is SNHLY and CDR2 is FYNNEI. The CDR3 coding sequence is TGTGCCAGCACACGGGACCTAGGTGAAAAACTGTTTTTT. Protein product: CASTRDLGEKLFF.

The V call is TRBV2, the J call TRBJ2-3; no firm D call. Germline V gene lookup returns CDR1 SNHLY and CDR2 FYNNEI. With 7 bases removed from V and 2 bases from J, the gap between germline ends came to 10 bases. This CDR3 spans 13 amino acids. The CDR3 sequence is CASTVRHTDTQYF. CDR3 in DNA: TGTGCCAGCACCGTTCGGCACACAGATACGCAGTATTTT.

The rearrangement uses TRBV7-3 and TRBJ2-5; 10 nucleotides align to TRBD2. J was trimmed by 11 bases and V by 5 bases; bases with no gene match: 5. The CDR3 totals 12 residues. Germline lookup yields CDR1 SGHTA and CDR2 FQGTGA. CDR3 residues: CASSPSGREQYF. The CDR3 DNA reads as TGTGCCAGCAGCCCCAGCGGGAGGGAGCAGTACTTC.

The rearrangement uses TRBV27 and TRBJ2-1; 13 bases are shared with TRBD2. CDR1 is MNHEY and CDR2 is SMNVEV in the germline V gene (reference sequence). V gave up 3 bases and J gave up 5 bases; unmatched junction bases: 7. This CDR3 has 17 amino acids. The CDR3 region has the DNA TGTGCCAGCAGTTTCCCCTTTGGGACTAGCGGGAACAATGAGCAGTTCTTC. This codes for CASSFPFGTSGNNEQFF.

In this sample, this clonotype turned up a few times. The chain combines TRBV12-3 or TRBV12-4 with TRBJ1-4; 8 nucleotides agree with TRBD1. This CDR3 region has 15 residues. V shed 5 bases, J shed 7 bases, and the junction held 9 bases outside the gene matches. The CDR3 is CASSPRTGRREKLFF. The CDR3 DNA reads TGTGCCAGCAGTCCTAGGACAGGGAGGCGTGAAAAACTGTTTTTT.